The 22 T cell receptor beta chains below all came from one sample that was sequenced in a study of blood T cell repertoires in COVID-19. Clones were sequenced by immunoSEQ multiplex PCR, and TCRdb holds only the in-frame ones, with some missing. In the table there are roughly 200,000 clones, roughly 90% of which are singletons. Sequencing input: peripheral blood. These receptor sequences come from a man in his sixties or seventies with acute or convalescent COVID-19.

This rearrangement joins TRBV7-8 to TRBJ2-3; D call uncertain. The germline V gene encodes CDR1 SGHVS and CDR2 FQNEAQ. Trimming left V 1 base short and J 6 bases short, with 8 bases between. The CDR3 runs to 13 residues. For the CDR3, the DNA is TGTGCCAGCAGCTTAGAGACATGGGATACGCAGTATTTT. Protein: CASSLETWDTQYF.

The chain is built from TRBV3-1 (or the pseudogene TRBV3-2) and TRBJ1-4; possibly TRBD1 for D (6 bases). CDR1 is LGHDT, CDR2 YNNKEL, per germline (reference sequence). Trimming stripped 0 bases from V and 10 bases from J, with 18 bases between. This CDR3 is 16 amino acids long. As DNA, the CDR3 is TGTGCCAGCAGCCAAGAGCAGATGGGTCAACAGGGAAAACTGTTTTTT. It codes for CASSQEQMGQQGKLFF.

The chain joins TRBV5-5 to TRBJ2-5; D remains ambiguous. CDR3 length: 13 residues. CDR1 and CDR2 from the germline V gene are SGHKS and YYEKEE (reference sequence). Trimming cost V 3 bases and J 7 bases, with 13 bases left between them. The chain's CDR3 is CASSSAPTGTQYF. CDR3 in DNA: TGTGCCAGCAGCTCGGCCCCCACGGGGACCCAGTACTTC.

This clone was recorded only once. The rearrangement links TRBV20-1 to TRBJ2-7; 12 bases line up with TRBD2. The CDR3 extends over 14 amino acids. J gave up 5 bases and V 3 bases, and 5 bases lay outside the gene matches. Germline V gene sequence: CDR1 DFQATT, CDR2 SNEGSKA (reference sequence). The CDR3 protein is CSASRLAGVNEQYF. The CDR3 nucleotides read TGCAGTGCTAGTCGACTAGCGGGAGTCAACGAGCAGTACTTC.

This clone occurred a few times. The V gene is TRBV6-2 or TRBV6-3, the J gene TRBJ1-1; D is perhaps TRBD1 (5 bases). This CDR3 has 21 residues. Per germline, CDR1 MNHEY and CDR2 SVGEGT. Trimming removed 2 bases at V and 0 bases at J, with 28 bases between. The CDR3 region has the DNA TGTGCCAGCAGTTACCCAGTGACCCAAGTGGGGTGGGGCGAGTTGAACACTGAAGCTTTCTTT. Its translation is CASSYPVTQVGWGELNTEAFF.

The chain joins TRBV9 to TRBJ2-2, with TRBD2 matching 10 bases. The CDR3 spans 15 residues. V gave up 3 bases and J gave up 6 bases; unmatched junction bases: 5. Germline V lookup: CDR1 SGDLS, CDR2 YYNGEE. Written as DNA, the CDR3 is TGTGCCAGCAGCGCGGGACTAGCGTTATCCGGGGAGCTGTTTTTT. Encoded protein: CASSAGLALSGELFF.

This clone was seen a single time. The genes are TRBV6-5 and TRBJ2-7, with 13 bases lining up with TRBD2. Trimming removed 6 bases from V and 2 bases from J; junction bases left unmatched: 4. Looked up from germline, CDR1 is MNHEY and CDR2 is SVGAGI. The CDR3 runs to 15 residues. CDR3: CASRVGTSGTYEQYF. The CDR3 nucleotides read TGTGCCAGCAGGGTCGGGACTAGCGGGACCTACGAGCAGTACTTC.

In its sample, this clone was seen a few times. CDR3 amino acids: CSVEVVGRGAYEQYF. Here the CDR3 DNA reads TGCAGCGTTGAAGTAGTCGGCAGGGGAGCCTACGAGCAGTACTTC. V and J are TRBV29-1 and TRBJ2-7; a weak D match, TRBD1 (6 bases). Trimming shortened V by 1 base and J by 2 bases, and 15 bases separated the two germline ends. Germline assignment: CDR1 SQVTM and CDR2 ANQGSEA. This CDR3 has 15 amino acids.

This chain connects TRBV6-5 to TRBJ2-1, with 7 bases lining up with TRBD2. The CDR3 contains 12 residues. Trimming at V came to 7 bases and at J to 8 bases, leaving 5 bases not matched to a gene. Germline V gene data show CDR1 as MNHEY and CDR2 as SVGAGI. The CDR3 region has the DNA TGTGCCAGCAAAGTACTAGCGCATGAGCAGTTCTTC. Translation gives CASKVLAHEQFF.

The chain recombines TRBV10-3 with TRBJ2-2, with D maybe TRBD1 (6 bases). This CDR3 spans 15 amino acids. The V end lost 0 bases, the J end lost 6 bases, and 11 bases lay between the germline ends. Germline values: CDR1 ENHRY, CDR2 SYGVKD. The CDR3 here is CAISESRGASGELFF. CDR3 coding DNA: TGTGCCATCAGTGAGTCCAGGGGCGCTTCCGGGGAGCTGTTTTTT.

This sequence joins TRBV2 and TRBJ1-5, with D perhaps matching TRBD1 (5 bases). The CDR3 is made up of 15 amino acids. Trimming shortened V by 7 bases and J by 3 bases, and 16 bases separated the two germline ends. Looked up from germline, CDR1 is SNHLY and CDR2 is FYNNEI. The CDR3 DNA sequence: TGTGCCAGCAACGCTGGCCGACAGCCCAATCAGCCCCAGCATTTT. Residues: CASNAGRQPNQPQHF.

The gene calls are TRBV2 and TRBJ2-1, with a weak D call TRBD1 (6 bases). The CDR3 totals 12 residues. Germline loops: CDR1 SNHLY, CDR2 FYNNEI. The V gene lost 7 bases and the J gene lost 6 bases, with 10 bases spanning the gap. CDR3 in DNA: TGTGCCAGCAATGACAGGTTCAATGAGCAGTTCTTC. Translation: CASNDRFNEQFF. Using reference TRBV2 and TRBJ2-1 for the parts outside the CDR3, the full variable domain is EPEVTQTPSHQVTQMGQEVILRCVPISNHLYFYWYRQILGQKVEFLVSFYNNEISEKSEIFDDQFSVERPDGSNFTLKIRSTKLEDSAMYFCASNDRFNEQFFGPGTRLTVL.

V is TRBV9 and J is TRBJ2-2; 8 bases line up with TRBD2. V shed 4 bases and J 6 bases; nucleotides not matched to a gene: 14. Germline loops: CDR1 SGDLS, CDR2 YYNGEE. The CDR3 consists of 17 residues. DNA of the CDR3: TGTGCCAGCAGCCCCTCCTCCGGGACTAGGGCCGCCGGGGAGCTGTTTTTT. It specifies CASSPSSGTRAAGELFF.

CDR3 in amino acids: CASSSGLAKNIQYF. CDR3 in DNA: TGTGCCAGTAGTAGCGGACTAGCCAAAAACATTCAGTACTTC. The rearrangement uses TRBV19 and TRBJ2-4; D may be TRBD2 (5 bases). Germline V gene sequence: CDR1 LNHDA, CDR2 SQIVND (reference sequence). The CDR3 loop spans 14 amino acids. The germline V and J ends were trimmed by 4 bases and 0 bases, with 7 bases remaining between them.

The chain employs TRBV27 and TRBJ1-6; D not resolved. V lost 6 bases, J lost 7 bases, and 13 bases lay in between. The CDR3 totals 14 residues. Germline CDR1 is MNHEY and CDR2 is SMNVEV (reference sequence). CDR3 sequence: CASSPDLQNSPLHF. CDR3 in DNA: TGTGCCAGCAGCCCGGACTTACAAAATTCACCCCTCCACTTT.

This sequence joins TRBV28 and TRBJ1-2, with D tentatively TRBD1 (5 bases). CDR3 size: 14 residues. CDR1 MDHEN and CDR2 SYDVKM come from the germline V gene. V was pared by 10 bases and J by 5 bases, with 20 bases between. This CDR3 reads CAIQRTLGGYGYTF. CDR3 in DNA: TGTGCCATCCAACGAACTCTCGGGGGGTATGGCTACACCTTC.

J is TRBJ1-4 and V is TRBV3-1 (or the pseudogene TRBV3-2), with D perhaps matching TRBD1 (6 bases). This CDR3 has 14 residues. Trimming took 8 bases from V and 1 from J, leaving 11 bases between them. CDR1 is LGHDT, CDR2 YNNKEL, per germline (reference sequence). CDR3 region: CASRSQGTNEKLFF. The CDR3 DNA sequence: TGTGCCAGCCGATCACAGGGAACTAATGAAAAACTGTTTTTT.

V and J are TRBV5-5 and TRBJ2-3, with D perhaps TRBD2 (5 bases). V lost 1 base and J 1 base, leaving 13 bases between the germline ends. The length of the CDR3 is 16 residues. Germline V gene sequence: CDR1 SGHKS, CDR2 YYEKEE (reference sequence). The CDR3 sequence: CASSLYGNTRTDTQYF. The CDR3 DNA reads TGTGCCAGCAGCTTGTACGGGAACACCCGCACAGATACGCAGTATTTT.

This clone was counted between two and nine times. The CDR3 nucleotides read TGTGCCAGCTGGAACGGACAGGGGGCTAATTCACCCCTCCACTTT. Translated: CASWNGQGANSPLHF. V and J are TRBV25-1 and TRBJ1-6, with TRBD1 matching over 11 bases. With 8 bases clipped from V and 6 bases from J, the junction kept 6 bases outside the gene matches. Germline CDR1 and CDR2: MGHDK and SYGVNS. This CDR3 has 15 residues.

Details on this clone: In the same sample, other DNA sequences code for this CDR3. The gene calls are TRBV9 and TRBJ2-5; 9 bases fit TRBD2. V was clipped by 0 bases and J by 8 bases; unmatched bases: 5. The CDR3 contains 14 residues. CDR1 and CDR2 from the germline V gene are SGDLS and YYNGEE. As DNA, the CDR3 is TGTGCCAGCAGCGTAGGGATAGCGGGAGAAACCCAGTACTTC. It yields the protein CASSVGIAGETQYF. The full variable domain, rest sourced from reference TRBV9 and TRBJ2-5, is DSGVTQTPKHLITATGQRVTLRCSPRSGDLSVYWYQQSLDQGLQFLIQYYNGEERAKGNILERFSAQQFPDLHSELNLSSLELGDSALYFCASSVGIAGETQYFGPGTRLLVL.

The V gene is TRBV4-2, the J gene TRBJ2-1; 14 bases are a match to TRBD2. The CDR3 length is 19 residues. Germline CDR1 reads LGHNA; CDR2 reads YNFKEQ. After removal of 0 bases from V and 9 bases from J, the junction contained 13 bases not matched to a gene. The CDR3 loop is CASSQEGLAGALECCEQFF. In DNA, the CDR3 is TGTGCCAGCAGCCAAGAGGGACTAGCGGGGGCCCTCGAGTGTTGTGAGCAGTTCTTC.

Only one count was recorded for this clone. The sample has other DNA sequences that encode this CDR3 too. This rearrangement joins TRBV6-5 to TRBJ1-1; D not resolved. The CDR3 loop spans 14 amino acids. Per the germline V gene, CDR1 is MNHEY and CDR2 is SVGAGI. V shed 2 bases and J shed 4 bases, with 11 bases lying between them. DNA for the CDR3: TGTGCCAGCAGTTACATAAATCGGGGCACTGAAGCTTTCTTT. Amino acid sequence: CASSYINRGTEAFF.